This T cell receptor (beta chain) was profiled in a study of blood T cell repertoires in COVID-19 (dated by TCRdb to 2019 to 2021). For the wider study: Samples covering the acute and convalescent phases of COVID-19 were provided by collaborators in the United States, Italy and Spain. The prospective study material was composed of cDNA or gDNA derived from T cells, B-cell-depleted T cells, or PBMCs. Subjects who had been exposed to COVID-19, were actively infected with it, or had recovered from it provided the deeply sampled blood TCRbeta repertoires that made up the dataset. The repertoires were released in a freely available public database intended as a resource for research on the immune response to SARS-CoV-2. Samples came from the ongoing ImmuneRACE study (first 160 participants) plus 1,254 subjects from 6 global collaborators. Nearly every sample came with metadata listing a de-identified subject ID, COVID-19 status, age in years and sex. HLA class I and class II types, where available, came from metadata supplied by the sample provider rather than from assay-based typing. On the study overall, not on this receptor specifically: The quantity of clinical and demographic metadata differed by source and by participant and was supplied without curation.

Each collaborating institution followed its own protocols to collect whole blood in K2EDTA tubes. For TCRbeta analysis, collaborators shipped samples as frozen whole blood, isolated PBMCs, or DNA extracted from either of those sample types. CDR1 is given as LNHDA and CDR2 as SQIVND, both from the germline V gene (reference sequence). The CDR3, from cysteine to phenylalanine, totals 15 residues. Here the CDR3 DNA is all that survives: 45 bases in frame from base 1. The junction shows trimming of 1 base on V and 3 bases on J, and the gene matches do not reach 1 base of it. Details on this clone: Its antigen has not been determined. No base-level quality is on record; no much larger clone is a single base apart.

TCRbeta CDR3 regions were amplified from genomic DNA using the immunoSEQ Assay, a bias-controlled multiplex PCR. Per the original workflow: Within the assay, amplification of reference gene primers was used to estimate how many nucleated cells each sample contained. To quantify the absolute abundance of each unique TCRbeta CDR3 rearrangement, sequence reads were collapsed and filtered. For each sample, productive Simpson clonality was calculated by taking the square root of Simpson's diversity index across productive rearrangements. Drawn from immuneACCESS, this table holds only the in-frame rearrangements with V and J called that TCRdb kept. Clones are partly lost; checked studies trace under half to an unresolved V gene and leave the rest unexplained. The V and J calls and clone size are taken from that table; D and trimming were inferred from the DNA. The sample has 130,000 to 150,000 clones on record, about 76% of them singletons. Approximately 8.2% of the sample belongs to the ten largest clones.

Sequenced input: peripheral blood. This clonotype was obtained from a human donor in a cohort sampled during active COVID-19. The V and J segments used are TRBV19 and TRBJ2-4; 9 of the junction bases match TRBD2. The DNA reads TGTGCCAGTAGTATAGCAGCGGGGGGCAAAAACATTCAGTACTTC. Protein translation: CASSIAAGGKNIQYF.